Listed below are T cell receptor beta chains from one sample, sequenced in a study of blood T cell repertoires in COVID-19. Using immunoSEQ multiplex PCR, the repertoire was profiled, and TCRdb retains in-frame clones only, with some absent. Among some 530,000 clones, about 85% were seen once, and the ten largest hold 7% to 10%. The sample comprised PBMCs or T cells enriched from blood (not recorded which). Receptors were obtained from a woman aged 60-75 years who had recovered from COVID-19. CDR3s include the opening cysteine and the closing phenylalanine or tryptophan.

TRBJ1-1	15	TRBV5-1	CASSISTGRTTEAFF
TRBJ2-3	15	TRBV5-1	CASSLRGFSTDTQYF
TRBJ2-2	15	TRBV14	CASSHLREYTGELFF
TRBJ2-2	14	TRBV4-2	CASSPGGGTGELFF
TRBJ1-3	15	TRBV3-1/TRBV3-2	CASSHPTGTGNTIYF
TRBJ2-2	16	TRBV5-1	CASSAHRGQNTGELFF
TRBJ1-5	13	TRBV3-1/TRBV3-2	CASSLTGNQPQHF
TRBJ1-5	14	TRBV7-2	CASSWNRDDQPQHF
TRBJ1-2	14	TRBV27	CASSFSGGTSGYTF
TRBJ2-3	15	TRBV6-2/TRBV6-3	CASSYSGGDTDTQYF
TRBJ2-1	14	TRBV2	CASRTPNSYNEQFF
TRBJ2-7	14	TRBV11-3	CASSRGGSSYEQYF
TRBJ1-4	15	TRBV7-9	CASSATGTPNEKLFF
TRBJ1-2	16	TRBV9	CASSYRPAGTSYGYTF
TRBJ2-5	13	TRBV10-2	CASRIQGEETQYF
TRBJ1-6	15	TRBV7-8	CASSLSGGGNSPLHF
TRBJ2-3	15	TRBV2	CASRGLAGSTDTQYF
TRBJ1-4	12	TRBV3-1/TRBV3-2	CASSQDLGVKTF
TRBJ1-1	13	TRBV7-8	CASSLGKGAEAFF
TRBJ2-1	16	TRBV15	CATSRDYQGAYNEQFF
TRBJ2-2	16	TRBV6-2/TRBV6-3	CASSYPKGGLTGELFF
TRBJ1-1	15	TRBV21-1	CASSNRTGRRTEAFF
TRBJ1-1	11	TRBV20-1	CSAYRYTEAFF
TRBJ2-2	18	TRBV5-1	CASSSSSFGRGGTGELFF
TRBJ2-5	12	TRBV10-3	CAISGREETQYF
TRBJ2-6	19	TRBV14	CASSPRPGSGRSGANVLTF
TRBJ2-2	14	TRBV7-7	CASSQTGTGGELFF
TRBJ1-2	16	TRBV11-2	CASRPSLSQGSYGYTF
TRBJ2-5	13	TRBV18	CASSQGAAETQYF
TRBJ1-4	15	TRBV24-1	CATQPREGTNEKLFF
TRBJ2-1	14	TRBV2	CASGGENSYNEQFF
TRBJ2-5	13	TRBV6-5	CACRRAGQETQYF
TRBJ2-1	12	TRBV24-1	CATSTSYNEQFF
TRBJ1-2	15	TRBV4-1	CASSQGTGNNYGYTF
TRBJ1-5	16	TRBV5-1	CASSLGGQGATQPQHF
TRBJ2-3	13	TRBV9	CASSVIGADTQYF
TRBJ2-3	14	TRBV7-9	CASSFVRGPDTQYF
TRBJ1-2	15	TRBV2	CASSGRQGSFYGYTF
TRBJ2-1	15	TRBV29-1	CSVASGGQLYNEQFF
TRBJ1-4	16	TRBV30	CASHHRGSEANEKLFF
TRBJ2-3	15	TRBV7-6	CASSLGTGISDTQYF
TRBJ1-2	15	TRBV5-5	CASSLGTPWAGGYTF
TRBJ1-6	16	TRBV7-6	CASSLWAGQYNSPLHF
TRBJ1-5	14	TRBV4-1	CASRGTGSNQPQHF
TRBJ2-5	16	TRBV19	CASSIGGGGLQETQYF
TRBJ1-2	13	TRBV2	CASSPTRNYGYTF
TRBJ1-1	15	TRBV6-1	CASSEWGVMNTEAFF
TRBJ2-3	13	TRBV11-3	CASSPSMADTQYF
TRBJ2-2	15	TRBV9	CASSTRTGYTGELFF
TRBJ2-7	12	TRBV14	CASSQVTGEQYF
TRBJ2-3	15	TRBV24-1	CATLRQGKLGDTQYF
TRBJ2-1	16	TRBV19	CASSKVGRGTNNEQFF
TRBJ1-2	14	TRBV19	CASSITGQGDGYTF
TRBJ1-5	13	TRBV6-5	CASRENSNQPQHF
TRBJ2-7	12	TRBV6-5	CASKRGDYEQYF